This passage covers 6 T cell receptor beta chains from one sample sequenced in a study of blood T cell repertoires in COVID-19. Sequencing used immunoSEQ multiplex PCR; TCRdb keeps in-frame clones, though not all of them. The sample includes around 200,000 clones, about four fifths of them seen just once. The sequencing sample was made of peripheral blood. These TCRs come from a man between 45 and 60 years old with active or convalescent COVID-19.

This chain links TRBV5-1 with TRBJ1-2; D unresolved. CDR1 and CDR2 from the germline V gene are SGHRS and YFSETQ. V was pared by 0 bases and J by 0 bases, with 15 bases between. This CDR3 has 17 residues. In nucleotides, the CDR3 is TGCGCCAGCAGCTTGGAGCCTCGGGTGCGATCTAACTATGGCTACACCTTC. This translates into CASSLEPRVRSNYGYTF. Variable domain in full (rest from reference TRBV5-1 and TRBJ1-2): KAGVTQTPRYLIKTRGQQVTLSCSPISGHRSVSWYQQTPGQGLQFLFEYFSETQRNKGNFPGRFSGRQFSNSRSEMNVSTLELGDSALYLCASSLEPRVRSNYGYTFGSGTRLTVV.

This clone was seen a single time. The chain has TRBV15 and TRBJ2-7, with 7 positions matching TRBD1. The CDR3 length is 16 residues. After removal of 1 base from V and 6 bases from J, the junction contained 12 bases not matched to a gene. CDR1 and CDR2 (germline): LNHNV, YYDKDF (reference sequence). CDR3 sequence reads: CATSRVVAGGFSEQYF. The CDR3 nucleotides are TGTGCCACCAGCAGAGTGGTGGCAGGGGGTTTTAGCGAGCAGTACTTC.

The chain is built from TRBV19 and TRBJ2-7, with TRBD1 matching over 7 bases. The CDR3 sequence is 13 residues long. Per the germline V gene, CDR1 is LNHDA and CDR2 is SQIVND (reference sequence). V dropped 5 bases and J dropped 7; count of bases not matched to a gene: 8. The CDR3 loop reads CASSSTPGQEQYF. CDR3 nucleotide sequence: TGTGCCAGTAGTTCGACGCCGGGACAGGAGCAGTACTTC.

This clone came up a few times. The J gene is TRBJ1-4, the V gene TRBV7-2, with D possibly being TRBD1 (6 bases). The CDR3 has 15 residues. The ends were cut back, 5 bases at V and 8 bases at J, with 18 bases in the middle. Germline V lookup: CDR1 SGHTA, CDR2 FQGNSA. In DNA form, the CDR3 reads TGTGCCAGCAGCGTCGGACAGAGTCCGGGGGAAAAACTGTTTTTT. This translates into CASSVGQSPGEKLFF.

J is TRBJ2-3 and V is TRBV7-2, with 8 bases identical to TRBD2. This CDR3 is built from 19 residues. Losses at the gene ends were 4 bases for V and 5 bases for J; bases not matched to a gene: 20. Per germline, CDR1 SGHTA and CDR2 FQGNSA. The CDR3 sequence: CASSSLGSREVLQGDTQYF. CDR3 sequence (DNA): TGTGCCAGCAGCTCCCTCGGGTCGCGGGAGGTGCTCCAGGGAGATACGCAGTATTTT.

The chain employs TRBV30 and TRBJ2-6, with no clear D. Per the germline V gene, CDR1 is GTSNPN and CDR2 is SVGIG (reference sequence). This CDR3 has 18 residues. V lost 7 bases, J lost 0 bases, and 22 bases lay in between. CDR3 amino acids: CASSWAGIPSSGANVLTF. The CDR3 bases are TGTGCCTCCTCCTGGGCAGGAATTCCGAGCTCTGGGGCCAACGTCCTGACTTTC.